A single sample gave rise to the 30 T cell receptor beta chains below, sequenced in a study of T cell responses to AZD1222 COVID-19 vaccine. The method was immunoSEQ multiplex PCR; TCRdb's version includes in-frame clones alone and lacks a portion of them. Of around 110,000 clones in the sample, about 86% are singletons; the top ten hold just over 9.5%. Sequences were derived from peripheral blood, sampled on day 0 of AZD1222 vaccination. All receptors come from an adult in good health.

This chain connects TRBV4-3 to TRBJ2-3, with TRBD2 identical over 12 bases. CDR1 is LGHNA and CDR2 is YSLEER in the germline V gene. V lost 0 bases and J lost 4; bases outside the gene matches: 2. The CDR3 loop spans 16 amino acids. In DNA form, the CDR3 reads TGCGCCAGCAGCCAAGATCTAGCGGGAGGGCCAGATACGCAGTATTTT. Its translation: CASSQDLAGGPDTQYF.

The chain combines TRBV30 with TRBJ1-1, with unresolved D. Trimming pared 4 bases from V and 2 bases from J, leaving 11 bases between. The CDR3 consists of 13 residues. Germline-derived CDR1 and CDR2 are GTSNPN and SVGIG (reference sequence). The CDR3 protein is CAWTRGFNTEAFF. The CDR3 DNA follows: TGTGCCTGGACTCGTGGGTTCAACACTGAAGCTTTCTTT.

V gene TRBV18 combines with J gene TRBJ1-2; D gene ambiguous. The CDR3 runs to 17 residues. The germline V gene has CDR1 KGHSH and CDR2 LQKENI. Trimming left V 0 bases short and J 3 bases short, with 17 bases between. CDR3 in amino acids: CASSPPHRQTGYYGYTF. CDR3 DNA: TGTGCCAGCTCACCACCCCACCGACAAACCGGCTACTATGGCTACACCTTC.

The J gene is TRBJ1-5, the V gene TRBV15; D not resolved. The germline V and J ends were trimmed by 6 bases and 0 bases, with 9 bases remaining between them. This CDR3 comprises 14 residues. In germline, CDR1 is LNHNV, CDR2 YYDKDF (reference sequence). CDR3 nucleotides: TGTGCCACCAGAGCACGTGGTAGCAATCAGCCCCAGCATTTT. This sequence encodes CATRARGSNQPQHF.

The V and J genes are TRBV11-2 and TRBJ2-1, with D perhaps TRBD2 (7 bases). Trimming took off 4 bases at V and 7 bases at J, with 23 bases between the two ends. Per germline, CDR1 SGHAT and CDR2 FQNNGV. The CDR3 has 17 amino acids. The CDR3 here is CASSSLSRGAITNEQFF. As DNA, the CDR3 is TGTGCCAGCAGCTCCCTCTCTCGGGGGGCGATCACGAATGAGCAGTTCTTC.

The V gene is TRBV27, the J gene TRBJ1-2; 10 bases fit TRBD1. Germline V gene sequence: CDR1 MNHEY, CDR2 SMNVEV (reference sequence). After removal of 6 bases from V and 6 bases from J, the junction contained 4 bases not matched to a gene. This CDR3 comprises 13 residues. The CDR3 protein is CASSPDRGHGYTF. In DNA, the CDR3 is TGTGCCAGCAGCCCCGACAGGGGGCATGGCTACACCTTC.

The CDR3 loop reads CASSSTDRGAGGYTF. DNA of the CDR3: TGTGCCAGCAGCTCAACGGACAGGGGCGCGGGTGGCTACACCTTC. V and J are TRBV9 and TRBJ1-2, with 9 bases fitting TRBD1. CDR1 is SGDLS and CDR2 is YYNGEE in the germline V gene. V shed 4 bases, J shed 7 bases, and the junction held 11 bases outside the gene matches. The CDR3 extends over 15 amino acids.

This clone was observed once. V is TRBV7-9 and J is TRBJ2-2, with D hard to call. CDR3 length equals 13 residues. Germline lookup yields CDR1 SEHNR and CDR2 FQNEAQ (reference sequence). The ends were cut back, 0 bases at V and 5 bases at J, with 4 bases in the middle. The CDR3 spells CASSLAGTGELFF. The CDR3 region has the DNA TGTGCCAGCAGCTTAGCGGGGACCGGGGAGCTGTTTTTT.

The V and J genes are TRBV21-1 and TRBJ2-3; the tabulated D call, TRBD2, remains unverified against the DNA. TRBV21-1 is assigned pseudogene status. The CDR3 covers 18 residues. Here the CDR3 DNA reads TGTGCCAGCAGCCCGTGGTCAAGGCCGGGAGGTGACACAGATACGCAGTATTTT. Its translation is CASSPWSRPGGDTDTQYF.

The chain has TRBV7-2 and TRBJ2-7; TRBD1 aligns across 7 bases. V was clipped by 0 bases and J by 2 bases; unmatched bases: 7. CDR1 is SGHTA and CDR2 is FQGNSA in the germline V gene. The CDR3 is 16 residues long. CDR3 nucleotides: TGTGCCAGCAGCTTAGCGGGGGACAGCCGAACCTACGAGCAGTACTTC. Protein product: CASSLAGDSRTYEQYF.

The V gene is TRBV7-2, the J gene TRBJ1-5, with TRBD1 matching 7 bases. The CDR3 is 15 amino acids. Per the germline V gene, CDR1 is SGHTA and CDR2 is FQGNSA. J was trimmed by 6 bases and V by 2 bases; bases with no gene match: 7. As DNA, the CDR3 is TGTGCCAGCAGCTTAACAATGCCAGGGGGTCAGCCCCAGCATTTT. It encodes CASSLTMPGGQPQHF.

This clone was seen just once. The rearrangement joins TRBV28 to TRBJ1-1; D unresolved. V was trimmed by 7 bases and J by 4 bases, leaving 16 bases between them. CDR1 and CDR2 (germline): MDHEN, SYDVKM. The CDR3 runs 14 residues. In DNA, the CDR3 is TGTGCCAGCAACTTAGCTGGGCGGACCACTGAAGCTTTCTTT. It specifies CASNLAGRTTEAFF.

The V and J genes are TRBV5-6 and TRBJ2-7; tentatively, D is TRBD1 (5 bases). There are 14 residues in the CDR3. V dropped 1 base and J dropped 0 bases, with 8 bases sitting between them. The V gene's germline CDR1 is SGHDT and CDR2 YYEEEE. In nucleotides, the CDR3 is TGTGCCAGCAGCTTGCAGGGAAGCTCCTACGAGCAGTACTTC. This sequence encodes CASSLQGSSYEQYF.

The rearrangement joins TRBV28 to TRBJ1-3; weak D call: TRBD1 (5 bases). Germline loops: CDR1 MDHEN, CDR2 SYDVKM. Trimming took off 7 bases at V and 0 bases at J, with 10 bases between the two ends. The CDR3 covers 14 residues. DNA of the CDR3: TGTGCCAGCACCCCCGGGACCTCTGGAAACACCATATATTTT. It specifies CASTPGTSGNTIYF.

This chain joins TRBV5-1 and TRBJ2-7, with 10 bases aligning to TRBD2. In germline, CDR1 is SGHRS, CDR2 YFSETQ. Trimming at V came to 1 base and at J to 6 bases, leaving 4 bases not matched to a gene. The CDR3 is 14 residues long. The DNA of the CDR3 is TGCGCCAGCAGCTTGACTAGCGGGGTCCGCGAGCAGTACTTC. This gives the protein CASSLTSGVREQYF.

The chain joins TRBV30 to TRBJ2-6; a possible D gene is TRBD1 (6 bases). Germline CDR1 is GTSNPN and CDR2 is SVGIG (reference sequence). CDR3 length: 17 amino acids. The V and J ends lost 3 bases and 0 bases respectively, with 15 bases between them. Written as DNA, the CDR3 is TGTGCCTGGAGGGCCGGGACACGTCTCTCTGGGGCCAACGTCCTGACTTTC. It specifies CAWRAGTRLSGANVLTF.

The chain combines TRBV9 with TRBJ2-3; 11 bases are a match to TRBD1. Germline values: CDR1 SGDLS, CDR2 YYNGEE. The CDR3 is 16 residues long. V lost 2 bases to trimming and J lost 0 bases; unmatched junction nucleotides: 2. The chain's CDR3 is CASSVGTGGSTDTQYF. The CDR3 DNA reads TGTGCCAGCAGCGTCGGGACAGGGGGTAGCACAGATACGCAGTATTTT.

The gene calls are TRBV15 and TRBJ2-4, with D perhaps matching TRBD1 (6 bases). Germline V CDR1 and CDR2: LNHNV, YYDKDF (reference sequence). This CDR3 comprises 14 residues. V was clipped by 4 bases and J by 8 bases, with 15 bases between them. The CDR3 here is CATSTSGASDIQYF. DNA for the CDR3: TGTGCCACCAGCACGTCAGGGGCCTCGGACATTCAGTACTTC.

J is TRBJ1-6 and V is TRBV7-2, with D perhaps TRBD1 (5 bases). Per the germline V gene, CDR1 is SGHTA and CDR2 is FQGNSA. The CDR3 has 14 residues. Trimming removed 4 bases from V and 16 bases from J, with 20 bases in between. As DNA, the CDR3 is TGTGCCAGCAGCTCATCACAGGTTCTAGGGCAACTCCACTTT. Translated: CASSSSQVLGQLHF.

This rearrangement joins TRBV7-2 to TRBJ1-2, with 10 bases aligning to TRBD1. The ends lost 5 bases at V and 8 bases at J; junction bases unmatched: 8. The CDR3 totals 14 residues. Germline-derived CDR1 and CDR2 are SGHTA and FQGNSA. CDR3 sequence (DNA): TGTGCCAGCAGCACTCGGGACAGGGGTCGGGGCTACACCTTC. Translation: CASSTRDRGRGYTF.

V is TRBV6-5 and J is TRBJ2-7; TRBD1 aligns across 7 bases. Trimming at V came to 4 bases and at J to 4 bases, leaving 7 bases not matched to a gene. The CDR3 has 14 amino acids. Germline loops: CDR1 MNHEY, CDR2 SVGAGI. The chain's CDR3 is CASSLDRVRYEQYF. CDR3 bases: TGTGCCAGCAGTTTAGACAGGGTTAGGTACGAGCAGTACTTC.

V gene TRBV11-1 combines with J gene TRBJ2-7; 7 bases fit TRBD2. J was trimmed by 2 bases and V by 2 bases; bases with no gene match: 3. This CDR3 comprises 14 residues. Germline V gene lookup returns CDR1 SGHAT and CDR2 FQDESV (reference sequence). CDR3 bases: TGTGCCAGCAGCTTAACGGGAGGACCCTACGAGCAGTACTTC. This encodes CASSLTGGPYEQYF. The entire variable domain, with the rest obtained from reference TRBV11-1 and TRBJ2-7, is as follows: EAEVAQSPRYKITEKSQAVAFWCDPISGHATLYWYRQILGQGPELLVQFQDESVVDDSQLPKDRFSAERLKGVDSTLKIQPAELGDSAMYLCASSLTGGPYEQYFGPGTRLTVT.

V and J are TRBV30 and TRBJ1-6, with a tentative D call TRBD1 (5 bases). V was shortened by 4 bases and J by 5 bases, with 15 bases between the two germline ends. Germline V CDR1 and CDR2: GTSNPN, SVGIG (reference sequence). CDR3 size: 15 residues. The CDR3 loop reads CAWTLGRGDNSPLHF. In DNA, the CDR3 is TGTGCCTGGACCCTAGGGCGGGGGGATAATTCACCCCTCCACTTT. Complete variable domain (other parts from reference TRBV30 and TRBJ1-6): SQTIHQWPATLVQPVGSPLSLECTVEGTSNPNLYWYRQAAGRGLQLLFYSVGIGQISSEVPQNLSASRPQDRQFILSSKKLLLSDSGFYLCAWTLGRGDNSPLHFGNGTRLTVT.

CDR3 sequence (DNA): TGTGCCATCAGTGAAGTTCAGTGGAACACTGAAGCTTTCTTT. It specifies CAISEVQWNTEAFF. This rearrangement joins TRBV10-3 to TRBJ1-1; D call uncertain. CDR1 is ENHRY and CDR2 is SYGVKD in the germline V gene. Trimming took off 3 bases at V and 1 base at J, with 9 bases between the two ends. The CDR3 is 14 residues long.

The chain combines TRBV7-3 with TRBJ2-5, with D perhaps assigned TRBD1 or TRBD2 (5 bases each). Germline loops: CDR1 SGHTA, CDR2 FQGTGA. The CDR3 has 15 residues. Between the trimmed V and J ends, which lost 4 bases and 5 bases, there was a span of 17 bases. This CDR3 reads CASSSSGMGVETQYF. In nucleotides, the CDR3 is TGTGCCAGCAGCTCCTCGGGCATGGGGGTGGAGACCCAGTACTTC.

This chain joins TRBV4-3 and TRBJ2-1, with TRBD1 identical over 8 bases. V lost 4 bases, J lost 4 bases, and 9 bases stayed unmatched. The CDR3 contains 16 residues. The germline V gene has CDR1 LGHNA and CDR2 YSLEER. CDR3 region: CASSRLAGGIYNEQFF. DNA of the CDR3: TGCGCCAGCAGCCGCCTGGCAGGGGGCATTTACAATGAGCAGTTCTTC.

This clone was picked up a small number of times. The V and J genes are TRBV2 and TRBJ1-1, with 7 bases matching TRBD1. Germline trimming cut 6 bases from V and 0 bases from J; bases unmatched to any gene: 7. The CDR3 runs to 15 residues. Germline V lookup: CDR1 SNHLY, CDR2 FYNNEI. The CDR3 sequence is CASRTWDSMNTEAFF. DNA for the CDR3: TGTGCCAGCAGGACCTGGGACAGCATGAACACTGAAGCTTTCTTT. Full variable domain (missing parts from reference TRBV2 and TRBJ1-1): EPEVTQTPSHQVTQMGQEVILRCVPISNHLYFYWYRQILGQKVEFLVSFYNNEISEKSEIFDDQFSVERPDGSNFTLKIRSTKLEDSAMYFCASRTWDSMNTEAFFGQGTRLTVV.

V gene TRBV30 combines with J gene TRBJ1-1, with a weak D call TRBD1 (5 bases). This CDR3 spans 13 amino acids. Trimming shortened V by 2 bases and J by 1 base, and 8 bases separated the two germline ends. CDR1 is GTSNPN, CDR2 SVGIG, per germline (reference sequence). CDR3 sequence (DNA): TGTGCCTGGAGTTTGACAGAGAACACTGAAGCTTTCTTT. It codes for CAWSLTENTEAFF.

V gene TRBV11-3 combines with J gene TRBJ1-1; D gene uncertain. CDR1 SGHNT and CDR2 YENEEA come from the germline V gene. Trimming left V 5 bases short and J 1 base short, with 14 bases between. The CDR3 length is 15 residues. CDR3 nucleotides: TGTGCCAGCAGCCGGACTTATCTGGGGAACACTGAAGCTTTCTTT. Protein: CASSRTYLGNTEAFF.

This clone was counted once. CDR3 in amino acids: CASSLVSRIFQETQYF. CDR3 DNA sequence: TGTGCCAGCAGCTTAGTCTCGAGGATTTTTCAAGAGACCCAGTACTTC. The chain employs TRBV7-8 and TRBJ2-5; D is unclear. This CDR3 is 16 amino acids long. Germline loops: CDR1 SGHVS, CDR2 FQNEAQ. V was cut by 1 base and J by 2 bases, with 14 bases left in between.